The rows below give T cell receptor beta chains drawn from one sample of a study of T cells in Graves' hyperthyroidism and ophthalmopathy. TCRdb analysed the multiplex PCR reads with MiXCR anew, one entry per CDR3 protein. The sample yields about 700,000 distinct CDR3 sequences, 13% to 15% seen once. Sample: blood. Receptor source: a woman aged 18-29 years with Graves' hyperthyroidism. Both conserved end residues are part of each CDR3. D genes are given only for firm matches. Some rows mark clone size as missing; the rest say once, few, many or name a class of expanded clone.

cdr3_aa	cdr3_nt	j_call	clone_size	d_call	v_call
CASSNGQGWSEQYF	TGTGCCAGCAGCAACGGACAGGGGTGGTCCGAGCAGTACTTC	TRBJ2-7	.	TRBD1	TRBV12-3/TRBV12-4
CASRASSTWNTGELFF	TGTGCCAGTAGGGCTAGCTCTACGTGGAACACCGGGGAGCTGTTTTTT	TRBJ2-2	many	.	TRBV19
CSVPGAPPNTIYF	TGCAGCGTCCCAGGAGCCCCACCAAACACCATATATTTT	TRBJ1-3	.	.	TRBV29-1
CASSTSGNYGYTF	TGTGCCAGTAGTACCTCAGGGAACTATGGCTACACCTTC	TRBJ1-2	few	.	TRBV19
CASSLNGFNYGYTF	TGTGCCAGCAGCTTAAATGGGTTTAACTATGGCTACACCTTC	TRBJ1-2	many	.	TRBV11-2
CASSINRRGDNEQFF	TGTGCCAGCAGCATAAATCGGAGAGGGGACAATGAGCAGTTCTTC	TRBJ2-1	many	.	TRBV6-2/TRBV6-3
CASSLRSGGTEAFF	TGTGCCAGCAGCTTACGGTCAGGAGGGACTGAAGCTTTCTTT	TRBJ1-1	many	.	TRBV11-2
CASSSLTSGSSNEQFF	TGTGCCAGCAGCTCCCTGACTAGCGGGAGTAGCAATGAGCAGTTCTTC	TRBJ2-1	.	TRBD2	TRBV7-9
CASSPTVPGTPGLTQYF	TGTGCCAGCAGCCCCACAGTCCCCGGGACCCCGGGGTTGACCCAGTACTTC	TRBJ2-5	many	.	TRBV27
CASSEVSWSQYF	TGTGCCAGCAGTGAAGTTTCGTGGTCCCAGTATTTT	TRBJ2-3	.	.	TRBV6-1